This T cell receptor (beta chain) stems from a study of tumor-infiltrating lymphocytes in primary liver carcinoma. Study-level findings and limits: Researchers found tumor-adjacent and tumor-blood pairs overlapped less than tumor region pairs.

V was pared by 3 bases and J by 6 bases, with 18 bases between. The CDR3 totals 14 residues. Germline V gene data show CDR1 as SQVTM and CDR2 as ANQGSEA. As to this clonotype: Its target is unknown.

It was from around 20-30 mg of unsorted bulk tissue that RNA and DNA were co-extracted. The study sampled five separate regions from each tumor. Total RNA amounting to 450 to 500 ng was the source from which TCR beta cDNA was made with a constant-region primer. TCR beta libraries came from three nested multiplex PCR rounds using slightly modified ARM-PCR. PCR rounds one and two used TRBV1-TRBV30 forward primers with a C-beta reverse primer for around 11 cycles each. TCRdb reprocessed the multiplex PCR reads via MiXCR and lists one record per CDR3 protein. Of 65,000 to 80,000 distinct CDR3 sequences in the sample, roughly three quarters were seen once.

The receptor was isolated from a man aged 35 to 55 with primary liver carcinoma and hepatitis B virus infection. Sequencing was done on a sample of liver tumor tissue from sampling region 4. Subset defined: tumor region T4, right-lateral pole. V gene TRBV29-1 combines with J gene TRBJ2-7; maybe TRBD2 (5 bases). This chain's CDR3 is CSVDRTCGCGEQYF. DNA for the CDR3: TGCAGCGTTGATCGGACTTGCGGGTGTGGCGAGCAGTACTTC.